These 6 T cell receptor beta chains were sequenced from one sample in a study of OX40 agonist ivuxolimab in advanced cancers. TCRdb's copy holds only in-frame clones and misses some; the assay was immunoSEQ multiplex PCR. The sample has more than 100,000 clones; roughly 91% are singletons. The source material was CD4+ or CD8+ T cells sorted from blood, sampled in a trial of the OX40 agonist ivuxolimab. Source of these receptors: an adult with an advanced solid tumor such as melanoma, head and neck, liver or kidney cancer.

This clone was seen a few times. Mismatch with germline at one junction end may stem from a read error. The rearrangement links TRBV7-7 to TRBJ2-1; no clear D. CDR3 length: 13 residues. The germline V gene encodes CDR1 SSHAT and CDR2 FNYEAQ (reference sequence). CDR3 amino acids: CASSLGPDNEQFF. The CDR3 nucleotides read TGTGCTAGCAGCTTAGGACCTGACAATGAGCAGTTCTTC.

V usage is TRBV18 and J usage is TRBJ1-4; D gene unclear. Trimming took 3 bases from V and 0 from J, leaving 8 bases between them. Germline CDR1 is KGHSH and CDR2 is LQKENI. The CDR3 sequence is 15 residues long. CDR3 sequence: CASSPREATNEKLFF. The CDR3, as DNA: TGTGCCAGCTCACCGAGGGAAGCAACTAATGAAAAACTGTTTTTT.

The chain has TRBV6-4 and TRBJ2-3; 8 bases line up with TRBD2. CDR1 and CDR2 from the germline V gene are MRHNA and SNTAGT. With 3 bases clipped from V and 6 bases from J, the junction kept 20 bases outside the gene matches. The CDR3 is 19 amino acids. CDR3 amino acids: CASSEDPLSSRGASDTQYF. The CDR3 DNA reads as TGTGCCAGCAGTGAGGACCCCTTGAGTTCGCGGGGGGCCTCCGATACGCAGTATTTT.

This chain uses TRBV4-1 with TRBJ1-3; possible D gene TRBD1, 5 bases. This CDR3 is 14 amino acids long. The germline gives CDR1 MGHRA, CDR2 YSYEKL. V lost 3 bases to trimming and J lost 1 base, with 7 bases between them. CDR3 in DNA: TGCGCCAGCAGCCACGCAGGGTCTGGAAACACCATATATTTT. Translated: CASSHAGSGNTIYF.

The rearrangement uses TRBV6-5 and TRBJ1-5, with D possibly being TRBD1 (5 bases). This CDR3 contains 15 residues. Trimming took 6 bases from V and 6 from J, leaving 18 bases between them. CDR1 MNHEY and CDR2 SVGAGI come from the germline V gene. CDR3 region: CASSSYGRGFQPQHF. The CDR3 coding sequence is TGTGCCAGCAGCAGTTACGGACGGGGGTTTCAGCCCCAGCATTTT.

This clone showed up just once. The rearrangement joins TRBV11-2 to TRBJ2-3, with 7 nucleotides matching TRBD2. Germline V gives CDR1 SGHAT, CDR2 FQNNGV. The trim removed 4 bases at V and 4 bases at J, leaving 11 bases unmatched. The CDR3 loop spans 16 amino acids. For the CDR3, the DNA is TGTGCCAGCAGCTCCTTGGCGGGAGCTTCAGCAGATACGCAGTATTTT. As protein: CASSSLAGASADTQYF.